The clone carrying this TCR beta chain came up a few times. What it recognizes is unknown. The data stem from a study of CD8 T cell repertoires and HIV-1 epitope variants. Study as a whole: T cells were stimulated with Twenty-five Gag and Nef peptides separately. Cultures ran around ten days, with IL-2, IL-7 and IL-15 added on days 3 and 7.

This CDR3 spans 16 amino acids. Per the germline V gene, CDR1 is LNHNV and CDR2 is YYDKDF (reference sequence). The V and J ends lost 4 bases and 5 bases, in that order; junction bases with no gene match: 10. Findings and limits, study-wide: Most of the nine antigen-specific clonotypes appeared cross-reactive to autologous or escape variants.

On the immunoSEQ platform, TCR beta CDR3s were sequenced at survey depth. TCRdb's copy holds only in-frame clones and misses some; the assay was immunoSEQ multiplex PCR. The sample includes 5,500 or so clones, 50% to 75% seen only once; the top ten take 43%. V is TRBV15 and J is TRBJ2-1; 8 bases align to TRBD1. Sequenced sample: cultured CD8+ T cells derived from PBMCs. This clonotype originated in a male donor with HIV. The CDR3 sequence is CATSITTGVVDNEQFF. The CDR3 coding sequence is TGTGCCACCAGCATTACGACAGGGGTTGTGGACAATGAGCAGTTCTTC. The full variable domain, rest sourced from reference TRBV15 and TRBJ2-1, is DAMVIQNPRYQVTQFGKPVTLSCSQTLNHNVMYWYQQKSSQAPKLLFHYYDKDFNNEADTPDNFQSRRPNTSFCFLDIRSPGLGDTAMYLCATSITTGVVDNEQFFGPGTRLTVL.